A selection of T cell receptor beta chains follows, all from one sample in a study of blood T cell repertoires in COVID-19. TCRdb keeps only in-frame clones here, not all; method: immunoSEQ multiplex PCR. The sample lists about 240,000 clones, around 89% occurring once. The sample consisted of PBMCs or T cells enriched from blood (not recorded which). The receptor set was obtained from a woman in her 30s who had recovered from COVID-19. Each CDR3 is given without its conserved first and last residue. Size tells how often a clone was seen (once, few, many) or the class of an expanded clone, and some rows leave it out.

V gene: TRBV9
J gene: TRBJ2-7
clone size: .
CDR3 protein: ASSVAAGVGYEQY

V gene: TRBV7-2
J gene: TRBJ1-2
clone size: .
CDR3 protein: ASSFRQGDGYT

V gene: TRBV19
J gene: TRBJ1-5
clone size: .
CDR3 protein: ASSQGMGNQPQH

V gene: TRBV30
J gene: TRBJ2-6
clone size: .
CDR3 protein: AWMQNSGANVLT

V gene: TRBV7-2
J gene: TRBJ1-4
clone size: once
CDR3 protein: ASSRDRTNEKLF

V gene: TRBV28
J gene: TRBJ1-5
clone size: .
CDR3 protein: ASKVPRADGGLH

V gene: TRBV9
J gene: TRBJ1-5
clone size: .
CDR3 protein: ASAEGSDLNQPQH

V gene: TRBV3-1/TRBV3-2
J gene: TRBJ2-1
clone size: .
CDR3 protein: ASSQDRNFNEQF

V gene: TRBV14
J gene: TRBJ2-2
clone size: few
CDR3 protein: ASSQDQVGTSDGELF

V gene: TRBV18
J gene: TRBJ1-2
clone size: .
CDR3 protein: ASSPSGQNIYGYT

V gene: TRBV28
J gene: TRBJ2-4
clone size: once
CDR3 protein: ASSPPGLAGVGLAKNIQY

V gene: TRBV28
J gene: TRBJ2-6
clone size: once
CDR3 protein: ASRGPVLFGANVLT

V gene: TRBV11-2
J gene: TRBJ1-2
clone size: .
CDR3 protein: VSGSNYGYT

V gene: TRBV19
J gene: TRBJ2-1
clone size: .
CDR3 protein: ASSIDRHRGSYNEQF

V gene: TRBV6-5
J gene: TRBJ2-1
clone size: .
CDR3 protein: ASGPGQRENEQF

V gene: TRBV4-2
J gene: TRBJ1-3
clone size: .
CDR3 protein: ASSQDGGAGNTIY

V gene: TRBV28
J gene: TRBJ1-5
clone size: .
CDR3 protein: ASSPRQGVNQPQH

V gene: TRBV7-2
J gene: TRBJ2-1
clone size: once
CDR3 protein: ASSLQQGARLNEQF

V gene: TRBV15
J gene: TRBJ2-1
clone size: .
CDR3 protein: ATSRYLGGTYNEQF

V gene: TRBV2
J gene: TRBJ1-4
clone size: .
CDR3 protein: ASSESPRDLYEKLF

V gene: TRBV6-4
J gene: TRBJ2-5
clone size: once
CDR3 protein: ASSEPRGFQETQY

V gene: TRBV24-1
J gene: TRBJ2-5
clone size: .
CDR3 protein: ATSDRTGGSQETQY

V gene: TRBV27
J gene: TRBJ1-6
clone size: .
CDR3 protein: ASSRSSYNSPLH

V gene: TRBV9
J gene: TRBJ2-4
clone size: .
CDR3 protein: ASSTRQGHIQY

V gene: TRBV7-9
J gene: TRBJ2-7
clone size: .
CDR3 protein: ASSPLSGSGYEQY

V gene: TRBV28
J gene: TRBJ2-1
clone size: .
CDR3 protein: ASSLGHKYNEQF

V gene: TRBV3-1/TRBV3-2
J gene: TRBJ2-3
clone size: .
CDR3 protein: ASSQDRLPRTDTQY

V gene: TRBV11-3
J gene: TRBJ1-1
clone size: few
CDR3 protein: ASSLTGKNTEAF

V gene: TRBV5-1
J gene: TRBJ2-1
clone size: .
CDR3 protein: ASSLAFQGTSGRAEYNEQF

V gene: TRBV7-9
J gene: TRBJ2-7
clone size: .
CDR3 protein: ASSSGQLTYEQY

V gene: TRBV7-8
J gene: TRBJ2-1
clone size: .
CDR3 protein: ASSFLAGAIRDEQF

V gene: TRBV19
J gene: TRBJ1-1
clone size: .
CDR3 protein: ASSIGGMEAF

V gene: TRBV4-3
J gene: TRBJ1-2
clone size: once
CDR3 protein: ASSQDYGRVAYGYT

V gene: TRBV5-6
J gene: TRBJ2-5
clone size: .
CDR3 protein: ASSWGVAGRETQY

V gene: TRBV11-2
J gene: TRBJ2-2
clone size: .
CDR3 protein: ASSPGQDRELF

V gene: TRBV6-5
J gene: TRBJ2-5
clone size: .
CDR3 protein: ASSSPDRGWSETQY